Described below is a single T cell receptor (beta chain) sequence and its context. The CDR3 loop spans 17 amino acids. Germline CDR1 is SGHDT and CDR2 is YYEEEE. With V trimmed by 1 base and J by 6 bases, 12 bases remained unmatched. The sample originates from a study of shared clonotypes between healthy human individuals. Unsorted PBMC DNA underwent sequencing on ten immunoSEQ deep assay plates. Assay: immunoSEQ multiplex PCR; the TCRdb copy retains only in-frame clones and omits some. The sample records about 530,000 clones, nearly 80% being singletons. This chain connects TRBV5-6 to TRBJ2-1; 8 nucleotides match TRBD2. Material for sequencing was PBMCs. The receptor comes from a woman aged 35 to 49 in good health. Some clones in this sample may be carry-over from other donors' samples. The CDR3 DNA is TGTGCCAGCAGCTTGTTTGTTCGAGCGGGAGTTTTCAATGAGCAGTTCTTC. This gives the protein CASSLFVRAGVFNEQFF.